These 20 T cell receptor beta chains were sequenced from one sample in a study of PD-L1 blockade in urothelial cancer. The time point was: pretreatment peripheral blood. Repertoires were generated with immunoSEQ multiplex PCR, while TCRdb's copy carries only in-frame clones and drops some. The sample has tens of thousands of clones; roughly 89% are singletons. The sequencing here drew on PBMCs, taken around atezolizumab (anti-PD-L1) treatment. The source is a man aged 55 to 70 with urothelial cancer.

Here the CDR3 reads CASYSILAGARTDTQYF. In DNA form, the CDR3 reads TGTGCCAGCTATTCGATTCTAGCGGGGGCCCGCACAGATACGCAGTATTTT. The chain combines TRBV5-6 with TRBJ2-3; 10 bases map to TRBD2. Germline loops: CDR1 SGHDT, CDR2 YYEEEE. Unmatched junction bases numbered 12, after V lost 7 bases and J lost 1 base. The CDR3 has 17 residues.

The V gene is TRBV19, the J gene TRBJ1-5; D is unclear. The CDR3 is 15 residues long. Germline lookup yields CDR1 LNHDA and CDR2 SQIVND (reference sequence). V was cut by 2 bases and J by 6 bases, with 14 bases left in between. CDR3 loop: CASSISGDGAQPQHF. The CDR3 DNA reads as TGTGCCAGTAGTATATCCGGGGATGGAGCTCAGCCCCAGCATTTT.

This rearrangement joins TRBV7-9 to TRBJ2-7, with 7 bases aligning to TRBD1. The CDR3 consists of 15 residues. The germline gives CDR1 SEHNR, CDR2 FQNEAQ (reference sequence). V trimming: 5 bases; J trimming: 0 bases; junction bases outside the gene matches: 7. The CDR3 region is CASSLTGTDSYEQYF. The CDR3, as DNA: TGTGCCAGCAGCCTTACCGGGACAGACTCCTACGAGCAGTACTTC.

The V and J genes are TRBV21-1 and TRBJ2-3; no check of the table's D call, TRBD2, against the DNA was made. TRBV21-1 is classified as a pseudogene. The CDR3 extends over 17 amino acids. CDR3 residues: CASSKDRLVPLTDTQYF. The CDR3 DNA reads TGTGCCAGCAGCAAAGATCGTCTAGTTCCCCTCACAGATACGCAGTATTTT.

This clone has just a few counts. The chain recombines TRBV4-2 with TRBJ2-3, with 9 positions matching TRBD2. CDR1 is LGHNA and CDR2 is YNFKEQ in the germline V gene. Germline trimming cut 0 bases from V and 2 bases from J; bases unmatched to any gene: 6. The CDR3 has 17 amino acids. The CDR3 is CASSQERAGGPTDTQYF. CDR3 nucleotide sequence: TGTGCCAGCAGCCAAGAGAGGGCGGGGGGGCCCACAGATACGCAGTATTTT.

The J gene is TRBJ2-7, the V gene TRBV10-3; D possibly corresponds to TRBD1 (5 bases). Germline loops: CDR1 ENHRY, CDR2 SYGVKD. There are 16 residues in the CDR3. Trimming shortened V by 10 bases and J by 3 bases, and 25 bases separated the two germline ends. The CDR3 DNA follows: TGTGCCACGTCTCGGCAGGGCGGACCTTCGGACTACGAGCAGTACTTC. It yields the protein CATSRQGGPSDYEQYF.

The CDR3 DNA is TGTGCCAGCAGTCAACCCGGGACAGGGGGCGCCGAAGCTTTCTTT. Translated, it gives CASSQPGTGGAEAFF. V is TRBV6-6 and J is TRBJ1-1, with TRBD1 matching over 12 bases. J was trimmed by 8 bases and V by 5 bases; bases with no gene match: 9. The CDR3 extends over 15 amino acids. In germline, CDR1 is MNHNY, CDR2 SVGAGI (reference sequence).

The CDR3 coding sequence is TGTGCCAGCTCACCAAAGGGGGCCCTTCCTAGCGGGAGTGATACGCAGTATTTT. Amino acid sequence: CASSPKGALPSGSDTQYF. The V call is TRBV18, the J call TRBJ2-3; 10 positions agree with TRBD2. This CDR3 is built from 18 residues. Germline lookup yields CDR1 KGHSH and CDR2 LQKENI. J lost 6 bases, V lost 2 bases, and 14 bases had no gene match.

V and J are TRBV28 and TRBJ1-3; the D gene is possibly TRBD1 (5 bases). The germline V gene encodes CDR1 MDHEN and CDR2 SYDVKM. V shed 6 bases and J shed 2 bases, with 11 bases lying between them. The CDR3 loop spans 14 amino acids. CDR3 DNA sequence: TGTGCCAGCAGGGGGCGGGGGGCTGGAAACACCATATATTTT. It codes for CASRGRGAGNTIYF.

J is TRBJ2-5 and V is TRBV9; D remains ambiguous. This CDR3 has 15 residues. Trimming cost V 0 bases and J 5 bases, with 14 bases left between them. In germline, CDR1 is SGDLS, CDR2 YYNGEE. CDR3 nucleotide sequence: TGTGCCAGCAGCGTAGGACTCACCAAGACGGAGACCCAGTACTTC. Its protein is CASSVGLTKTETQYF.

This clone occurred a few times. V and J are TRBV10-3 and TRBJ1-6; D might be TRBD1 (5 bases). V shed 9 bases and J shed 9 bases, with 12 bases lying between them. This CDR3 is 12 amino acids long. Looked up from germline, CDR1 is ENHRY and CDR2 is SYGVKD. This CDR3 reads CAISRVGSPLHF. In DNA form, the CDR3 reads TGTGCCATTTCCAGGGTCGGTTCACCCCTCCACTTT.

CDR3 amino acids: CASSPQATFGNTIYF. The DNA for the CDR3 is TGTGCCAGCAGCCCCCAAGCCACCTTTGGAAACACCATATATTTT. The chain recombines TRBV11-2 with TRBJ1-3, with D uncertain. Germline loops: CDR1 SGHAT, CDR2 FQNNGV. V dropped 5 bases and J dropped 3 bases, with 14 bases sitting between them. CDR3 size: 15 residues.

This sequence joins TRBV7-2 and TRBJ2-3; no clear D. Germline V CDR1 and CDR2: SGHTA, FQGNSA. Trimming shortened V by 6 bases and J by 0 bases, and 25 bases separated the two germline ends. CDR3 size: 19 residues. The CDR3 loop reads CASRSGGQRVLSSTDTQYF. In DNA form, the CDR3 reads TGTGCCAGCAGATCTGGCGGTCAGAGAGTTCTATCTAGCACAGATACGCAGTATTTT.

This chain uses TRBV28 with TRBJ1-1, with D hard to call. The CDR3 is made up of 16 amino acids. CDR1 is MDHEN, CDR2 SYDVKM, per germline. With 6 bases removed from V and 9 bases from J, the gap between germline ends came to 26 bases. In DNA, the CDR3 is TGTGCCAGCAGCCTCGGACCCTTTTCGGGGATTCAAAAAGCTTTCTTT. Protein: CASSLGPFSGIQKAFF.

The chain couples TRBV5-1 to TRBJ1-1; TRBD1 agrees at 9 bases. Germline CDR1 SGHRS, CDR2 YFSETQ. V was clipped by 4 bases and J by 4 bases; unmatched bases: 5. The CDR3 is 14 amino acids. This CDR3 reads CASSPGQGSTEAFF. DNA of the CDR3: TGCGCCAGCAGCCCCGGACAGGGGAGCACTGAAGCTTTCTTT.

The chain employs TRBV25-1 and TRBJ2-1; D perhaps matches TRBD1 (5 bases). This CDR3 has 14 residues. Trimming left V 4 bases short and J 5 bases short, with 12 bases between. Germline V gene lookup returns CDR1 MGHDK and CDR2 SYGVNS. CDR3: CASSVGSGNNEQFF. The CDR3 DNA reads as TGTGCCAGCAGTGTCGGATCAGGGAACAATGAGCAGTTCTTC.

The chain combines TRBV2 with TRBJ1-5, with TRBD1 as a possible D gene (6 bases). The CDR3 runs to 15 residues. Germline CDR1 reads SNHLY; CDR2 reads FYNNEI. Trimming removed 8 bases at V and 8 bases at J, with 22 bases between. This CDR3 is CASGRGGQGWEPQHF. The CDR3 coding sequence is TGTGCCAGCGGGAGGGGAGGGCAGGGGTGGGAGCCCCAGCATTTT.

The chain has TRBV28 and TRBJ2-5, with TRBD2 matching 14 bases. CDR1 is MDHEN and CDR2 is SYDVKM in the germline V gene. The ends lost 5 bases at V and 5 bases at J; junction bases unmatched: 10. The CDR3 totals 17 residues. The CDR3 loop is CASSPGTSGSSWETQYF. The CDR3 coding sequence is TGTGCCAGCAGTCCCGGGACTAGCGGGAGCTCGTGGGAGACCCAGTACTTC.

J is TRBJ2-5 and V is TRBV5-5; 9 bases match TRBD2. Germline V CDR1 and CDR2: SGHKS, YYEKEE (reference sequence). The CDR3 contains 15 residues. The V and J ends lost 5 bases and 5 bases, in that order; junction bases with no gene match: 10. The DNA of the CDR3 is TGTGCCAGCAGTCTTACGCTAGCGGGATACGAGACCCAGTACTTC. Its protein product is CASSLTLAGYETQYF.

This sequence joins TRBV7-2 and TRBJ2-2; D gene unclear. This CDR3 region has 15 residues. V lost 2 bases and J 3 bases, leaving 10 bases between the germline ends. CDR1 and CDR2 (germline): SGHTA, FQGNSA. The CDR3 DNA reads TGTGCCAGCAGCTTAATACATACCGACACCGGGGAGCTGTTTTTT. Its translation: CASSLIHTDTGELFF.